This passage covers 32 T cell receptor beta chains from one sample sequenced in a study of cytomegalovirus exposure and HLA in healthy donors. The method was immunoSEQ multiplex PCR; TCRdb's version includes in-frame clones alone and lacks a portion of them. The profile shows 200,000 to 250,000 clones, 80% to 90% of them singletons. Source material: PBMCs. These receptors were taken from a man younger than 30 in good health and CMV-seronegative.

The chain has TRBV6-5 and TRBJ2-7; D remains unclear. Germline loops: CDR1 MNHEY, CDR2 SVGAGI. There are 12 residues in the CDR3. The V end was cut by 6 bases, the J end by 2 bases, with 8 bases between. CDR3 protein: CASRAPTYEQYF. CDR3 in DNA: TGTGCCAGCAGAGCCCCAACCTACGAGCAGTACTTC.

The chain couples TRBV27 to TRBJ1-4; 7 bases line up with TRBD1. CDR1 is MNHEY, CDR2 SMNVEV, per germline (reference sequence). The CDR3 consists of 17 residues. With V trimmed by 3 bases and J by 7 bases, 14 bases remained unmatched. The CDR3 spells CASSLIGTVPPGEKLFF. The CDR3 DNA is TGTGCCAGCAGTTTGATAGGGACAGTCCCCCCGGGTGAAAAACTGTTTTTT.

V usage is TRBV12-5 and J usage is TRBJ1-4; the D gene is possibly TRBD1 (6 bases). Germline-derived CDR1 and CDR2 are LGHNT and FRNRAP. CDR3 size: 15 residues. The V end lost 6 bases, the J end lost 8 bases, and 19 bases lay between the germline ends. In DNA form, the CDR3 reads TGTGCTAGTGGGTTCTCGGGGGCGGGAGGGGAAAAACTGTTTTTT. It codes for CASGFSGAGGEKLFF.

This sequence joins TRBV28 and TRBJ1-2, with D possibly matching TRBD1 (6 bases). Germline CDR1 is MDHEN and CDR2 is SYDVKM. CDR3 length: 15 amino acids. Trimming stripped 1 base from V and 8 bases from J, with 17 bases between. This CDR3 is CASSLSTDSLGGYTF. The CDR3 bases are TGTGCCAGCAGTTTATCGACGGACAGCCTAGGGGGCTACACCTTC.

The V and J genes are TRBV7-2 and TRBJ2-1; TRBD2 aligns across 11 bases. The trim removed 6 bases at V and 5 bases at J, leaving 9 bases unmatched. Germline V gene lookup returns CDR1 SGHTA and CDR2 FQGNSA. There are 16 residues in the CDR3. CDR3 in DNA: TGTGCCAGCAGATGGCCCCTAGCGGGGGGAGACAATGAGCAGTTCTTC. The encoded protein is CASRWPLAGGDNEQFF.

The chain couples TRBV28 to TRBJ1-2; no clear D. This CDR3 comprises 16 residues. V shed 3 bases and J shed 0 bases, with 14 bases lying between them. Germline V gene lookup returns CDR1 MDHEN and CDR2 SYDVKM. Here the CDR3 reads CASSFTPGSSNYGYTF. CDR3 bases: TGTGCCAGCAGTTTCACCCCGGGATCTTCTAACTATGGCTACACCTTC.

The V call is TRBV7-2, the J call TRBJ2-1; tentatively, D is TRBD1 (6 bases). This CDR3 contains 16 residues. Germline CDR1 reads SGHTA; CDR2 reads FQGNSA. With 5 bases removed from V and 1 base from J, the gap between germline ends came to 15 bases. The CDR3 region is CASSPQGTSSYNEQFF. CDR3 coding DNA: TGTGCCAGCAGCCCTCAGGGGACATCATCCTACAATGAGCAGTTCTTC.

The chain is built from TRBV5-1 and TRBJ2-1, with 12 bases matching TRBD2. The CDR3 spans 14 residues. Trimming took 6 bases from V and 10 from J; bases not matched to a gene: 8. Germline loops: CDR1 SGHRS, CDR2 YFSETQ. The DNA of the CDR3 is TGCGCCAGCATACTAGCGGGAGGCGCCGGGGAGCAGTTCTTC. Protein product: CASILAGGAGEQFF. Full variable domain (remainder filled in from reference TRBV5-1 and TRBJ2-1): KAGVTQTPRYLIKTRGQQVTLSCSPISGHRSVSWYQQTPGQGLQFLFEYFSETQRNKGNFPGRFSGRQFSNSRSEMNVSTLELGDSALYLCASILAGGAGEQFFGPGTRLTVL.

The chain is built from TRBV6-5 and TRBJ1-2; D possibly corresponds to TRBD1 (5 bases). Trimming took 2 bases from V and 8 from J, leaving 12 bases between them. This CDR3 contains 13 residues. Germline-derived CDR1 and CDR2 are MNHEY and SVGAGI. CDR3 nucleotides: TGTGCCAGCAGTTACGGCGGGGGTTGGGGCTACACCTTC. Translated: CASSYGGGWGYTF.

This clone was recorded only once. This rearrangement joins TRBV7-2 to TRBJ2-5; 15 positions agree with TRBD2. This CDR3 is 16 amino acids long. V shed 4 bases, J shed 5 bases, and the junction held 5 bases outside the gene matches. The germline gives CDR1 SGHTA, CDR2 FQGNSA. The CDR3 bases are TGTGCCAGCAGCTGGTGGACTAGCGGGAGGGGTGAGACCCAGTACTTC. This codes for CASSWWTSGRGETQYF. The complete variable domain, with remaining parts taken from reference TRBV7-2 and TRBJ2-5, reads GAGVSQSPSNKVTEKGKDVELRCDPISGHTALYWYRQSLGQGLEFLIYFQGNSAPDKSGLPSDRFSAERTGGSVSTLTIQRTQQEDSAVYLCASSWWTSGRGETQYFGPGTRLLVL.

V and J are TRBV10-2 and TRBJ2-7; 7 nucleotides line up with TRBD1. CDR3 length: 14 amino acids. Trimming cost V 0 bases and J 6 bases; bases outside gene matches: 5. The V gene's germline CDR1 is WSHSY and CDR2 SAAADI. DNA for the CDR3: TGCGCCAGCAGTGAGTCGCAGGCAGGGGGCGAGCAGTACTTC. It is translated as CASSESQAGGEQYF.

This chain joins TRBV7-2 and TRBJ1-5; D uncertain. The germline V and J ends were trimmed by 1 base and 9 bases, with 10 bases remaining between them. Germline V gives CDR1 SGHTA, CDR2 FQGNSA. The CDR3 length is 13 residues. CDR3 loop: CASSLDRHRPQHF. CDR3 DNA: TGTGCCAGCAGCTTAGATAGACATCGGCCCCAGCATTTT.

The chain employs TRBV4-3 and TRBJ2-7; tentative D call: TRBD1 (5 bases). V was cut by 3 bases and J by 5 bases, with 11 bases left in between. The CDR3 covers 13 residues. Germline V lookup: CDR1 LGHNA, CDR2 YSLEER. This CDR3 reads CASSHRTGNEQYF. DNA for the CDR3: TGCGCCAGCAGCCACCGAACAGGAAACGAGCAGTACTTC.

J is TRBJ1-5 and V is TRBV7-8, with 7 bases aligning to TRBD1. The CDR3 is 16 residues long. Germline V lookup: CDR1 SGHVS, CDR2 FQNEAQ. The V and J ends lost 5 bases and 5 bases, in that order; junction bases with no gene match: 12. The chain's CDR3 is CASSASDGDSHQPQHF. CDR3 DNA: TGTGCCAGCAGCGCCTCCGACGGGGACAGCCATCAGCCCCAGCATTTT. Using reference TRBV7-8 and TRBJ1-5 for the parts outside the CDR3, the full variable domain is GAGVSQSPRYKVAKRGQDVALRCDPISGHVSLFWYQQALGQGPEFLTYFQNEAQLDKSGLPSDRFFAERPEGSVSTLKIQRTQQEDSAVYLCASSASDGDSHQPQHFGDGTRLSIL.

This chain links TRBV10-3 with TRBJ1-5; 10 bases are shared with TRBD1. The junction had 2 bases not matched to a gene; V was cut back by 7 bases and J by 5 bases. There are 13 residues in the CDR3. The germline V gene has CDR1 ENHRY and CDR2 SYGVKD. The CDR3 sequence is CAIKGTGDQPQHF. In DNA form, the CDR3 reads TGTGCCATCAAAGGGACAGGGGATCAGCCCCAGCATTTT.

The V call is TRBV28, the J call TRBJ2-5, with TRBD1 matching over 10 bases. Germline CDR1 and CDR2: MDHEN and SYDVKM. CDR3 size: 15 residues. V was clipped by 4 bases and J by 5 bases; unmatched bases: 7. CDR3 residues: CASSSGQGRGETQYF. The CDR3 nucleotides read TGTGCCAGCAGTTCGGGACAGGGGAGAGGGGAGACCCAGTACTTC.

This rearrangement joins TRBV29-1 to TRBJ2-7; 8 bases are shared with TRBD1. Per the germline V gene, CDR1 is SQVTM and CDR2 is ANQGSEA. The CDR3 has 13 amino acids. V lost 4 bases, J lost 6 bases, and 8 bases stayed unmatched. CDR3 nucleotides: TGCAGCGTTGGTTATGGGACAGGCTTCGAGCAGTACTTC. Its protein is CSVGYGTGFEQYF.

CDR3 in DNA: TGTGCCAGCAGCTATGGGACAGGGGGTTCGGCGCAGTATTTT. This encodes CASSYGTGGSAQYF. The chain joins TRBV28 to TRBJ2-3, with TRBD1 matching 11 bases. The J segment lost 10 bases and the V segment lost 6 bases, leaving 9 bases of the junction unmatched. The CDR3 loop spans 14 amino acids. Germline lookup yields CDR1 MDHEN and CDR2 SYDVKM.

The chain joins TRBV21-1 to TRBJ1-2. TRBV21-1 is given as a pseudogene. The CDR3 is made up of 14 amino acids. The DNA of the CDR3 is TGTGCCAGCAGCAAAAGGGTAGCGACATTTGGCTACACCTTC. Protein product: CASSKRVATFGYTF.

This clone has only one observation. The J gene is TRBJ2-3, the V gene TRBV28, with D perhaps TRBD2 (5 bases). Germline V CDR1 and CDR2: MDHEN, SYDVKM. The CDR3 has 14 residues. V shed 5 bases and J shed 5 bases, with 14 bases lying between them. For the CDR3, the DNA is TGTGCCAGCAGTCCAGTTAGCGCGGTAGATACGCAGTATTTT. Its protein product is CASSPVSAVDTQYF. Full variable domain (missing parts from reference TRBV28 and TRBJ2-3): DVKVTQSSRYLVKRTGEKVFLECVQDMDHENMFWYRQDPGLGLRLIYFSYDVKMKEKGDIPEGYSVSREKKERFSLILESASTNQTSMYLCASSPVSAVDTQYFGPGTRLTVL.

The V and J genes are TRBV9 and TRBJ1-1, with a tentative D call TRBD1 (5 bases). Germline values: CDR1 SGDLS, CDR2 YYNGEE. The V end was cut by 4 bases, the J end by 11 bases, with 12 bases between. The CDR3 has 11 amino acids. The CDR3 DNA sequence: TGTGCCAGCAGCCCACAGGTTCGGGCTTTCTTT. Encoded protein: CASSPQVRAFF.

This chain links TRBV7-2 with TRBJ2-7; a weak D match, TRBD1 (5 bases). Trimming removed 3 bases at V and 3 bases at J, with 12 bases between. The CDR3 extends over 14 amino acids. In germline, CDR1 is SGHTA, CDR2 FQGNSA. DNA for the CDR3: TGTGCCAGCAGCTTTAGACGGCAGGGCTACGAGCAGTACTTC. It codes for CASSFRRQGYEQYF.

The chain couples TRBV12-5 to TRBJ2-1; 13 bases are shared with TRBD2. The junction had 5 bases not matched to a gene; V was cut back by 6 bases and J by 0 bases. CDR3 length equals 17 residues. In germline, CDR1 is LGHNT, CDR2 FRNRAP. The chain's CDR3 is CASGQWTSGSSYNEQFF. In DNA form, the CDR3 reads TGTGCTAGTGGCCAATGGACTAGCGGGAGCTCCTACAATGAGCAGTTCTTC. Filled out from reference TRBV12-5 and TRBJ2-1, the complete variable domain reads DARVTQTPRHKVTEMGQEVTMRCQPILGHNTVFWYRQTMMQGLELLAYFRNRAPLDDSGMPKDRFSAEMPDATLATLKIQPSEPRDSAVYFCASGQWTSGSSYNEQFFGPGTRLTVL.

The chain has TRBV7-9 and TRBJ2-5; 8 bases are shared with TRBD1. J gave up 4 bases and V 5 bases, and 12 bases lay outside the gene matches. Germline CDR1 reads SEHNR; CDR2 reads FQNEAQ (reference sequence). The CDR3 covers 16 residues. The CDR3 sequence is CASSTRAQGVRETQYF. CDR3 in DNA: TGTGCCAGCAGCACCCGTGCACAGGGGGTCCGAGAGACCCAGTACTTC. Drawing the rest from reference TRBV7-9 and TRBJ2-5, the complete variable domain is DTGVSQNPRHKITKRGQNVTFRCDPISEHNRLYWYRQTLGQGPEFLTYFQNEAQLEKSRLLSDRFSAERPKGSFSTLEIQRTEQGDSAMYLCASSTRAQGVRETQYFGPGTRLLVL.

Points on this clone: This likely reflects a read error, since a far larger clone is one base away. The rearrangement joins TRBV27 to TRBJ2-3, with TRBD2 identical over 13 bases. The V gene's germline CDR1 is MNHEY and CDR2 SMNVEV (reference sequence). V was pared by 5 bases and J by 2 bases, with 1 base of the junction left unmatched. The CDR3 totals 15 residues. Here the CDR3 reads CASSTSGRATDTQYF. CDR3 DNA sequence: TGTGCCAGCAGTACTAGCGGGAGGGCCACAGATACGCAGTATTTT.

The chain joins TRBV19 to TRBJ2-7; D may be TRBD2 (5 bases). The germline V gene encodes CDR1 LNHDA and CDR2 SQIVND (reference sequence). CDR3 length: 15 residues. With 6 bases removed from V and 3 bases from J, the gap between germline ends came to 18 bases. CDR3 DNA sequence: TGTGCCAGTAGCCTTTCTAAAGATCGGGGCTACGAGCAGTACTTC. This translates into CASSLSKDRGYEQYF.

The chain links TRBV6-5 to TRBJ2-5; 12 bases match TRBD2. Germline values: CDR1 MNHEY, CDR2 SVGAGI. The trim removed 6 bases at V and 1 base at J, leaving 3 bases unmatched. The length of the CDR3 is 15 residues. Here the CDR3 DNA reads TGTGCCAGCAGACTAGCGGGAGGTAGCCAAGAGACCCAGTACTTC. Translating it yields CASRLAGGSQETQYF.

The chain couples TRBV4-3 to TRBJ2-7; 7 nucleotides align to TRBD1. This CDR3 has 14 amino acids. Germline CDR1 and CDR2: LGHNA and YSLEER. The V gene end was trimmed by 3 bases and the J gene end by 0 bases; junction bases not matched to a gene: 2. CDR3: CASSQGTDSYEQYF. Written as DNA, the CDR3 is TGCGCCAGCAGCCAGGGGACAGACTCCTACGAGCAGTACTTC.

The chain recombines TRBV6-4 with TRBJ2-3, with D maybe TRBD2 (5 bases). Germline V gene lookup returns CDR1 MRHNA and CDR2 SNTAGT. The CDR3 covers 16 residues. V was cut by 5 bases and J by 0 bases, with 15 bases left in between. The CDR3 loop is CASSLRAGPSTDTQYF. The CDR3 DNA sequence: TGTGCCAGCAGTCTGCGGGCGGGTCCTAGCACAGATACGCAGTATTTT.

The chain employs TRBV5-1 and TRBJ1-5; possibly TRBD1 for D (5 bases). Germline V gene data show CDR1 as SGHRS and CDR2 as YFSETQ. The CDR3 is made up of 15 amino acids. Trimming took 0 bases from V and 7 from J, leaving 14 bases between them. In nucleotides, the CDR3 is TGCGCCAGCAGCTTGGGTGAAGGGGCCGGGCAGCCCCAGCATTTT. Its translation: CASSLGEGAGQPQHF. Complete variable domain (other parts from reference TRBV5-1 and TRBJ1-5): KAGVTQTPRYLIKTRGQQVTLSCSPISGHRSVSWYQQTPGQGLQFLFEYFSETQRNKGNFPGRFSGRQFSNSRSEMNVSTLELGDSALYLCASSLGEGAGQPQHFGDGTRLSIL.

This chain links TRBV7-9 with TRBJ2-5; 10 bases line up with TRBD2. The germline CDR1 and CDR2 sequences are SEHNR and FQNEAQ (reference sequence). The trim removed 5 bases at V and 6 bases at J, leaving 6 bases unmatched. The CDR3 is made up of 14 amino acids. The CDR3 DNA is TGTGCCAGCAGCAAAGCGGGGGGGCCTCAGACCCAGTACTTC. This translates into CASSKAGGPQTQYF.

The gene calls are TRBV11-2 and TRBJ1-2; 7 positions agree with TRBD1. The germline V gene has CDR1 SGHAT and CDR2 FQNNGV. The CDR3 runs to 16 residues. With V trimmed by 3 bases and J by 8 bases, 15 bases remained unmatched. The CDR3 DNA follows: TGTGCCAGCAGCTTTGGACAGGACCCAGCGTTTGAGGGCTACACCTTC. Encoded protein: CASSFGQDPAFEGYTF.